Listed here are 27 T cell receptor beta chains from one sample, sequenced in a study of shared clonotypes between healthy human individuals. TCRdb keeps only in-frame clones here, not all; method: immunoSEQ multiplex PCR. The table lists 2 million to 2.5 million clones, roughly 93% of them singletons. Sequencing was performed on naive CD4+ T cells from PBMCs. Subset described: CD45RA+ positively selected. These receptors were taken from a man between 18 and 35 years old in good health. Some clones in this sample may be carry-over from other donors' samples.

The V gene is TRBV28, the J gene TRBJ2-1; 7 bases map to TRBD1. Trimming cost V 2 bases and J 10 bases; bases outside gene matches: 8. The germline V gene has CDR1 MDHEN and CDR2 SYDVKM. The CDR3 is 14 amino acids. This CDR3 is CASSLRDSRREQFF. The CDR3 bases are TGTGCCAGCAGTTTAAGGGACAGCAGACGAGAGCAGTTCTTC.

A word on this clone: This sample includes further DNA sequences coding for the same CDR3. The J gene is TRBJ2-7, the V gene TRBV28, with D possibly being TRBD2 (5 bases). V lost 8 bases to trimming and J lost 3 bases, with 5 bases between them. Germline V gives CDR1 MDHEN, CDR2 SYDVKM. The CDR3 consists of 10 residues. The CDR3 DNA reads as TGTGCCAGCGGGAGCTACGAGCAGTACTTC. It yields the protein CASGSYEQYF.

The J gene is TRBJ1-3, the V gene TRBV15; maybe TRBD1 (5 bases). With 0 bases removed from V and 8 bases from J, the gap between germline ends came to 11 bases. CDR3 length: 14 amino acids. Germline V gene lookup returns CDR1 LNHNV and CDR2 YYDKDF (reference sequence). The CDR3 DNA reads TGTGCCACCAGCAGAGACCATGGGGCGGACACCATATATTTT. Translated, it gives CATSRDHGADTIYF.

The chain recombines TRBV27 with TRBJ2-1; possible D gene TRBD2, 5 bases. The V gene lost 6 bases and the J gene lost 14 bases, with 20 bases spanning the gap. CDR3 length: 13 residues. The germline V gene has CDR1 MNHEY and CDR2 SMNVEV (reference sequence). CDR3 nucleotides: TGTGCCAGCAGGCCAGCACCGGGAAGTTGGGAGTTCTTC. As protein: CASRPAPGSWEFF.

The genes are TRBV18 and TRBJ2-7; D is possibly TRBD1 (6 bases). Trimming pared 2 bases from V and 6 bases from J, leaving 11 bases between. CDR3 length: 13 amino acids. The germline V gene encodes CDR1 KGHSH and CDR2 LQKENI. The CDR3 spells CASSPNQGLEQYF. The CDR3 DNA is TGTGCCAGCTCACCAAATCAGGGGCTCGAGCAGTACTTC.

Written as DNA, the CDR3 is TGTGCCATCAGTGTGAGGGAGGACAGGGCATCCTACGAGCAGTACTTC. Its translation is CAISVREDRASYEQYF. V gene TRBV10-3 combines with J gene TRBJ2-7, with 8 bases matching TRBD1. The CDR3 loop spans 16 amino acids. Per the germline V gene, CDR1 is ENHRY and CDR2 is SYGVKD. V was pared by 4 bases and J by 1 base, with 9 bases of the junction left unmatched.

This clone was recorded once. V gene TRBV7-6 combines with J gene TRBJ2-5, with 13 bases that match TRBD2. V lost 5 bases, J lost 5 bases, and 8 bases stayed unmatched. This CDR3 comprises 16 residues. CDR1 is SGHVS, CDR2 FNYEAQ, per germline. CDR3 sequence (DNA): TGTGCCAGCAGCCGCAGGACTAGCGGGAGTAGGGAGACCCAGTACTTC. Residues: CASSRRTSGSRETQYF.

This clone was counted a few times. Other DNA sequences within the sample encode an identical CDR3. The chain uses TRBV6-1 and TRBJ2-7; D gene ambiguous. Trimming took off 2 bases at V and 3 bases at J, with 5 bases between the two ends. Germline CDR1 and CDR2: MNHNS and SASEGT. This CDR3 is 12 amino acids long. The CDR3 sequence: CASSESRYEQYF. The CDR3 DNA reads as TGTGCCAGCAGTGAATCCCGCTACGAGCAGTACTTC.

CDR3 amino acids: CAISGSFGPTYEQYF. CDR3 nucleotide sequence: TGTGCCATCAGCGGCAGCTTCGGACCGACCTACGAGCAGTACTTC. The chain combines TRBV10-3 with TRBJ2-7, with D hard to call. V was pared by 6 bases and J by 2 bases, with 17 bases between. From germline, CDR1 is ENHRY and CDR2 SYGVKD. The CDR3 runs to 15 residues.

The V and J genes are TRBV5-1 and TRBJ2-3; 11 bases are shared with TRBD1. From germline, CDR1 is SGHRS and CDR2 YFSETQ. The length of the CDR3 is 13 residues. V trimming: 4 bases; J trimming: 12 bases; junction bases outside the gene matches: 7. CDR3 residues: CASSTEGQGDQYF. The CDR3 nucleotides read TGCGCCAGCAGCACCGAGGGACAGGGGGATCAGTATTTT. Full variable domain (missing parts from reference TRBV5-1 and TRBJ2-3): KAGVTQTPRYLIKTRGQQVTLSCSPISGHRSVSWYQQTPGQGLQFLFEYFSETQRNKGNFPGRFSGRQFSNSRSEMNVSTLELGDSALYLCASSTEGQGDQYFGPGTRLTVL.

The chain links TRBV2 to TRBJ2-3; TRBD2 aligns across 8 bases. Losses at the gene ends were 4 bases for V and 4 bases for J; bases not matched to a gene: 10. The CDR3 has 16 residues. CDR1 SNHLY and CDR2 FYNNEI come from the germline V gene. DNA of the CDR3: TGTGCCAGCAGTGGCGGAACGGGAGGGCCGGCAGATACGCAGTATTTT. It is translated as CASSGGTGGPADTQYF.

This chain joins TRBV6-4 and TRBJ1-1, with TRBD1 matching 9 bases. Trimming took 0 bases from V and 1 from J; bases not matched to a gene: 0. Germline-derived CDR1 and CDR2 are MRHNA and SNTAGT. This CDR3 is 15 amino acids long. The CDR3 nucleotides read TGTGCCAGCAGTGACTCGGGACAGGGGAACACTGAAGCTTTCTTT. This translates into CASSDSGQGNTEAFF.

J is TRBJ2-1 and V is TRBV7-3; 12 bases fit TRBD2. In germline, CDR1 is SGHTA, CDR2 FQGTGA. The CDR3 loop spans 16 amino acids. After removal of 5 bases from V and 5 bases from J, the junction contained 7 bases not matched to a gene. The CDR3 here is CASSPTSGSENNEQFF. DNA for the CDR3: TGTGCCAGCAGCCCGACTAGCGGGAGTGAGAACAATGAGCAGTTCTTC. The full variable domain, its missing parts supplied by reference TRBV7-3 and TRBJ2-1, is GAGVSQTPSNKVTEKGKYVELRCDPISGHTALYWYRQSLGQGPEFLIYFQGTGAADDSGLPNDRFFAVRPEGSVSTLKIQRTERGDSAVYLCASSPTSGSENNEQFFGPGTRLTVL.

V is TRBV5-6 and J is TRBJ2-7, with a possible D match to TRBD2 (5 bases). Germline V gene lookup returns CDR1 SGHDT and CDR2 YYEEEE. The CDR3 is made up of 16 amino acids. With 0 bases removed from V and 0 bases from J, the gap between germline ends came to 13 bases. CDR3 sequence: CASSLAGLANSYEQYF. The CDR3 DNA is TGTGCCAGCAGCTTGGCCGGGCTAGCTAACTCCTACGAGCAGTACTTC.

The CDR3 sequence: CASSFSDNGNTIYF. CDR3 coding DNA: TGTGCCAGCAGCTTTTCAGATAATGGAAACACCATATATTTT. The chain links TRBV11-1 to TRBJ1-3; D call uncertain. V was clipped by 3 bases and J by 3 bases, with 9 bases between them. This CDR3 has 14 amino acids. Germline CDR1 SGHAT, CDR2 FQDESV (reference sequence).

V usage is TRBV11-2 and J usage is TRBJ2-2, with unresolved D. The CDR3 length is 17 residues. Trimming pared 1 base from V and 0 bases from J, leaving 12 bases between. Looked up from germline, CDR1 is SGHAT and CDR2 is FQNNGV. CDR3 region: CASSLGTWAANTGELFF. The CDR3 region has the DNA TGTGCCAGCAGCTTAGGGACGTGGGCCGCGAACACCGGGGAGCTGTTTTTT.

Comments on this clone: This sample includes further DNA sequences coding for the same CDR3. The DNA of the CDR3 is TGTGCCAGCAGCGTAGCATCCATAAGCTCCTACAATGAGCAGTTCTTC. This gives the protein CASSVASISSYNEQFF. The chain carries TRBV9 and TRBJ2-1; D gene uncertain. V was shortened by 0 bases and J by 0 bases, with 10 bases between the two germline ends. CDR1 is SGDLS, CDR2 YYNGEE, per germline. The CDR3 consists of 16 residues. The entire variable domain, with the rest obtained from reference TRBV9 and TRBJ2-1, is as follows: DSGVTQTPKHLITATGQRVTLRCSPRSGDLSVYWYQQSLDQGLQFLIQYYNGEERAKGNILERFSAQQFPDLHSELNLSSLELGDSALYFCASSVASISSYNEQFFGPGTRLTVL.

The chain has TRBV27 and TRBJ1-1, with 9 bases matching TRBD1. The CDR3 spans 15 residues. Germline V gene sequence: CDR1 MNHEY, CDR2 SMNVEV (reference sequence). The V gene end was trimmed by 5 bases and the J gene end by 4 bases; junction bases not matched to a gene: 8. The DNA of the CDR3 is TGTGCCAGCAGTAGAGACAGGGGGTGGGGCACTGAAGCTTTCTTT. This translates into CASSRDRGWGTEAFF.

The chain employs TRBV7-3 and TRBJ2-1; tentatively, D is TRBD1 or TRBD2 (7 bases each). There are 13 residues in the CDR3. Germline CDR1 SGHTA, CDR2 FQGTGA. The V end was cut by 5 bases, the J end by 15 bases, with 20 bases between. Here the CDR3 reads CASSPQGEGKAFF. The CDR3 DNA reads as TGTGCCAGCAGCCCCCAGGGGGAGGGTAAGGCGTTCTTC.

This clone has only one observation. The J gene is TRBJ1-3, the V gene TRBV7-2; TRBD1 agrees at 8 bases. Germline CDR1 is SGHTA and CDR2 is FQGNSA. After removal of 4 bases from V and 5 bases from J, the junction contained 7 bases not matched to a gene. This CDR3 has 15 residues. The CDR3 DNA follows: TGTGCCAGCAGCTACGACAGGGGAAGAAGAAACACCATATATTTT. Translation: CASSYDRGRRNTIYF.

This chain uses TRBV28 with TRBJ1-2; D possibly corresponds to TRBD1 (5 bases). Trimming cost V 3 bases and J 5 bases, with 13 bases left between them. CDR1 MDHEN and CDR2 SYDVKM come from the germline V gene. The CDR3 covers 14 residues. The CDR3 bases are TGTGCCAGCAGTTTGCGGGCAGGGTGGTATGGCTACACCTTC. Its translation is CASSLRAGWYGYTF.

The gene calls are TRBV7-2 and TRBJ1-2, with 7 bases that match TRBD1. Germline V gene data show CDR1 as SGHTA and CDR2 as FQGNSA. The V segment lost 5 bases and the J segment 8 bases; nucleotides outside the gene matches: 8. The CDR3 length is 13 residues. The CDR3 region is CASSPTGNWGYTF. The CDR3 DNA sequence: TGTGCCAGCAGCCCGACAGGGAACTGGGGCTACACCTTC.

The chain couples TRBV11-2 to TRBJ2-7, with D tentatively TRBD1 or TRBD2 (6 bases each). Trimming removed 5 bases from V and 13 bases from J, with 15 bases in between. This CDR3 is built from 11 residues. Looked up from germline, CDR1 is SGHAT and CDR2 is FQNNGV. The CDR3 nucleotides are TGTGCCAGCAGCCGGGGGCAATCGTCATACTTC. It codes for CASSRGQSSYF.

The chain links TRBV28 to TRBJ2-7; weak D call: TRBD2 (5 bases). The CDR3 loop spans 15 amino acids. V lost 6 bases and J lost 0, with 15 bases in between. CDR1 and CDR2 from the germline V gene are MDHEN and SYDVKM. CDR3 bases: TGTGCCAGCAGGCGGCAGCGGTTAAGCTCCTACGAGCAGTACTTC. It specifies CASRRQRLSSYEQYF.

The chain is built from TRBV5-1 and TRBJ2-1; 7 bases are shared with TRBD1. V was clipped by 1 base and J by 9 bases; unmatched bases: 7. Germline loops: CDR1 SGHRS, CDR2 YFSETQ. The length of the CDR3 is 14 residues. In DNA, the CDR3 is TGCGCCAGCAGCTTGCTACAGGGGACCATTGAGCAGTTCTTC. Residues: CASSLLQGTIEQFF.

The gene calls are TRBV9 and TRBJ1-2, with D tentatively TRBD1 (6 bases). This CDR3 has 15 residues. CDR1 is SGDLS and CDR2 is YYNGEE in the germline V gene. With 4 bases removed from V and 2 bases from J, the gap between germline ends came to 15 bases. CDR3 nucleotides: TGTGCCAGCAGCCTCAAAAGGGGGGGAAACTATGGCTACACCTTC. It specifies CASSLKRGGNYGYTF. Looking up the rest from reference TRBV9 and TRBJ1-2 gives the full variable domain: DSGVTQTPKHLITATGQRVTLRCSPRSGDLSVYWYQQSLDQGLQFLIQYYNGEERAKGNILERFSAQQFPDLHSELNLSSLELGDSALYFCASSLKRGGNYGYTFGSGTRLTVV.

This sequence joins TRBV4-1 and TRBJ1-4; TRBD1 matches at 7 bases. The CDR3 sequence is 15 residues long. The V gene's germline CDR1 is MGHRA and CDR2 YSYEKL. The junction had 11 bases not matched to a gene; V was cut back by 5 bases and J by 8 bases. The CDR3 coding sequence is TGCGCCAGCAGCGTCCGACAGGGTATTAAGGAAAAACTGTTTTTT. It codes for CASSVRQGIKEKLFF.